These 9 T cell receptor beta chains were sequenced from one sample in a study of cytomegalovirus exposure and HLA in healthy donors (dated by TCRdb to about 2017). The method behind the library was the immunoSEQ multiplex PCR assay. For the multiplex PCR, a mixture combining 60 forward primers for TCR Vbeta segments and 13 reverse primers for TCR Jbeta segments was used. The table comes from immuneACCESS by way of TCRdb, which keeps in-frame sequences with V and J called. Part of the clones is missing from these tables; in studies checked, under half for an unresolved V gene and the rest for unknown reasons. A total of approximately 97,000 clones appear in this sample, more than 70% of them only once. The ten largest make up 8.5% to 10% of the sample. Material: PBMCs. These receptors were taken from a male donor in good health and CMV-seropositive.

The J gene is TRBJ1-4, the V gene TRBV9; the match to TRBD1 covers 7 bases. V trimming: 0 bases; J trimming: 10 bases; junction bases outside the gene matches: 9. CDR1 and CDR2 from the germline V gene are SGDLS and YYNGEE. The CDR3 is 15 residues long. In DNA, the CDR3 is TGTGCCAGCAGCGTAGAATCTAGACAGGGTGGAAAACTGTTTTTT. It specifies CASSVESRQGGKLFF.

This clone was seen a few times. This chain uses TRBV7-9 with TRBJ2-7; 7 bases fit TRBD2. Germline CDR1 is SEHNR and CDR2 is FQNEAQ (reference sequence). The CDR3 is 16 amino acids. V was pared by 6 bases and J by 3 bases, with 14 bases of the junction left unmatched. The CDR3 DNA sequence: TGTGCCAGCAGACCGGGATTTAGCGGGCCTCTCTACGAGCAGTACTTC. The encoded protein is CASRPGFSGPLYEQYF.

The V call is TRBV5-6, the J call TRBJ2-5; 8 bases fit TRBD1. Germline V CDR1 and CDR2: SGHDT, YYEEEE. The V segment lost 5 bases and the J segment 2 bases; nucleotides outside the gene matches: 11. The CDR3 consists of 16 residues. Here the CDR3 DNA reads TGTGCCAGCAGATCGCAGGGGGCGAAGGGGCAAGAGACCCAGTACTTC. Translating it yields CASRSQGAKGQETQYF.

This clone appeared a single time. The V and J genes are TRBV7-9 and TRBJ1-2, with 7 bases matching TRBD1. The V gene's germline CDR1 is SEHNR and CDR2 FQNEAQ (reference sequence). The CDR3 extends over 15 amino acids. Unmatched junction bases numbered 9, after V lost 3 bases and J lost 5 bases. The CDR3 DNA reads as TGTGCCAGCAGCTTTACTTCCGGGACAGAATATGGCTACACCTTC. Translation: CASSFTSGTEYGYTF.

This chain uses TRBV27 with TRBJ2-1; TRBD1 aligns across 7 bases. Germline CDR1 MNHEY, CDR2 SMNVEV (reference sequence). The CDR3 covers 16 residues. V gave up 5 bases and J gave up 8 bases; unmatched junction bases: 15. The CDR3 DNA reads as TGTGCCAGCAGTCCTACTACGGGACAGAGGTTGTATGAGCAGTTCTTC. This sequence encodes CASSPTTGQRLYEQFF.

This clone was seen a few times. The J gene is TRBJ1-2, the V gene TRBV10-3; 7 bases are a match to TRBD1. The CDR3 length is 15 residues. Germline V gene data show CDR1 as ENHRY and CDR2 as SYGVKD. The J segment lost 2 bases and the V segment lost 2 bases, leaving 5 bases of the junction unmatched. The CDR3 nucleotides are TGTGCCATCAGTGAGCGACAGGGAGGCAACTATGGCTACACCTTC. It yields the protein CAISERQGGNYGYTF.

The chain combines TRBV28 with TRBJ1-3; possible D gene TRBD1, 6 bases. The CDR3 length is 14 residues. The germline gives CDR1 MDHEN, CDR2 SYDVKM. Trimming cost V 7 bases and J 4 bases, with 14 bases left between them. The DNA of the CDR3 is TGTGCCAGCACCAAAGGGGGGGGAGGAAACACCATATATTTT. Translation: CASTKGGGGNTIYF.

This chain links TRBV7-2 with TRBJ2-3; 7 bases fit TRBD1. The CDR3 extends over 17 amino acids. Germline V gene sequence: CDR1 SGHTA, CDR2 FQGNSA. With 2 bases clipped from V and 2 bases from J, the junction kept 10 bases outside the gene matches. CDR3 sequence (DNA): TGTGCCAGCAGCTTAATTTCGGTGGGACAGCTCACAGATACGCAGTATTTT. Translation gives CASSLISVGQLTDTQYF.

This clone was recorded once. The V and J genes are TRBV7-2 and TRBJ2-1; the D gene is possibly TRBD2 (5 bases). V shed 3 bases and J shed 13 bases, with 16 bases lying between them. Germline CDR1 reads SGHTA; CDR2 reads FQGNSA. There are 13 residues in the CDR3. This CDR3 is CASSLLTIFPQFF. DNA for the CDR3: TGTGCCAGCAGCTTGCTGACTATCTTCCCCCAGTTCTTC.